A single sample gave rise to the 4 T cell receptor beta chains below, sequenced in a study of neurological immune-mediated disorders. TCRdb re-derived calls from the 5' RACE reads in MiXCR, one entry per CDR3 protein. Here the sample spans about 45,000 distinct CDR3 sequences, about 13% being singletons. Documented time point: longitudinal time-point 3. Specimen: PBMCs. These receptors came from a young man in good health.

The V and J genes are TRBV7-7 and TRBJ2-5; TRBD2 agrees at 8 bases. J lost 4 bases, V lost 1 base, and 5 bases had no gene match. The CDR3 consists of 15 residues. Germline CDR1 reads SSHAT; CDR2 reads FNYEAQ (reference sequence). CDR3: CASSLGSGSVETQYF. CDR3 bases: TGTGCCAGCAGCTTAGGCAGCGGGAGCGTAGAGACCCAGTACTTC. The full variable domain, in which reference TRBV7-7 and TRBJ2-5 provide the parts outside the CDR3, is GAGVSQSPRYKVTKRGQDVTLRCDPISSHATLYWYQQALGQGPEFLTYFNYEAQPDKSGLPSDRFSAERPEGSISTLTIQRTEQRDSAMYRCASSLGSGSVETQYFGPGTRLLVL.

The sample holds many counts of this clonotype. The V and J genes are TRBV7-3 and TRBJ2-1, with 8 nucleotides matching TRBD1. V lost 6 bases, J lost 8 bases, and 12 bases stayed unmatched. Germline CDR1 SGHTA, CDR2 FQGTGA. The CDR3 runs 15 residues. The CDR3 DNA follows: TGTGCCAGCAGGTCCGGGACAGGCCACTCACATGAGCAGTTCTTC. Its protein is CASRSGTGHSHEQFF.

This clonotype was observed many times. The genes are TRBV20-1 and TRBJ1-1, with 7 bases fitting TRBD1. The CDR3 length is 10 residues. Germline-derived CDR1 and CDR2 are DFQATT and SNEGSKA (reference sequence). The CDR3 reads CSTMDRQAFF. Written as DNA, the CDR3 is TGCAGCACCATGGACAGGCAAGCTTTCTTT.

Of note for this clonotype: This may come from a read error, since a much larger clone is one base off. DNA for the CDR3: TGTACCAGCAGCCCACACTCTGGGGCCAACGTCCTGACTTTC. Translated, it gives CTSSPHSGANVLTF. The J gene is TRBJ2-6, the V gene TRBV3-1, with D unclear. Germline V CDR1 and CDR2: LGHDT, YNNKEL (reference sequence). This CDR3 has 14 amino acids.